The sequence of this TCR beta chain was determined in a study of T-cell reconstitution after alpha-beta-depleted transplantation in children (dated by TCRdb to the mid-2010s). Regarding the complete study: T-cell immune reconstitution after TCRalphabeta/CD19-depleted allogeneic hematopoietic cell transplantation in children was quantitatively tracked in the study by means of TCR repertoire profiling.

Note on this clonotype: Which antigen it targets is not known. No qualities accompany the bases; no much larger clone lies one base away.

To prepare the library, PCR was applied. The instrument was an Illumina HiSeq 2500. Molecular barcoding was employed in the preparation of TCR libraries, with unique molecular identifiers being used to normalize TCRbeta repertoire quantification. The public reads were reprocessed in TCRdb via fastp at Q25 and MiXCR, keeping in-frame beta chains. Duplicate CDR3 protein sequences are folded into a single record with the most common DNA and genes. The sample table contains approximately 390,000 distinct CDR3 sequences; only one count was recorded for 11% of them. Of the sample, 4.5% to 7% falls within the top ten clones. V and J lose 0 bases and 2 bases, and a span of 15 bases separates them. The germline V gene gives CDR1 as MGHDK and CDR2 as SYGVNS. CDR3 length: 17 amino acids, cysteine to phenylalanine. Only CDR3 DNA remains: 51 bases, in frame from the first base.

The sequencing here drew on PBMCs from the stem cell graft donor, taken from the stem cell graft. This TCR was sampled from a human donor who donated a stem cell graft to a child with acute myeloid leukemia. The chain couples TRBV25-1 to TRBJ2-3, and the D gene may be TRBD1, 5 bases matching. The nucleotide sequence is TGTGCCAGCAGTGAATATGGCACAGGAGTCCCCACAGATACGCAGTATTTT. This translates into CASSEYGTGVPTDTQYF.